The T cell receptor beta chain described here comes from a study of identical twins (dated by TCRdb to about 2016). In terms of the full investigation: TCR alpha and beta repertoires from monozygotic twins, unrelated adults of various ages and cord blood were deep-sequenced to test whether fetal clonotypes persist. Replicate twin experiments were performed at different times using different library preparation protocols to rule out contamination.

Every donor in the study was a healthy Caucasian. The twin cohort comprised three pairs of female monozygotic twins, all aged roughly 18 to 29 years. Miltenyi CD45RO+ enrichment and human naive T-cell isolation kits were used to isolate memory (CD45RO+) and naive T cells from PBMC. Receptor amplification or capture employed 5' RACE. Sequencing took place on an Illumina HiSeq 2000. Template switching added a universal primer binding site, and the final cDNA carried a unique molecular identifier that allowed TCR cDNA molecules to be counted accurately. First-strand cDNA for TCR alpha and beta chains was synthesized from specific primers in the conserved constant-segment region. To control for contamination, each cDNA library was double barcoded with a SMART-Mk sample barcode plus Illumina barcodes. TruSeq adapter sequences, together with Illumina sample barcodes, were added in two successive PCR steps. Sequencing of the TCR alpha and beta cDNA libraries was done on the Illumina HiSeq platform using custom primers. As for the original processing: MiGEC was used to process raw reads and extract unique molecular identifiers, and MiXCR was used to find CDR3 positions. For each individual, recombination models were inferred using an EM algorithm with the repgenHMM and IGoR tools. The analysis of shared clonotypes was done with the tcR package in R, with sharing normalized by the product of cloneset sizes. To study raw recombination free of thymic and clonal selection effects, out-of-frame nonproductive sequences were analyzed. In-frame beta chains were kept once TCRdb had trimmed the public reads at Q25 with fastp and called clones with MiXCR. Entries are consolidated by CDR3 protein sequence, retaining the most common genes and DNA. The V and J calls here are based on TCRdb, not the publication. Within this sample are about 220,000 distinct CDR3 sequences, with 7.5% of them counted one time only. The top ten hold 1.9% of the sample.

Details on this clonotype: No cognate antigen has been identified for it. Per-nucleotide qualities are absent, and no much larger clonotype sits a single base away.

The CDR3 runs 13 amino acids, cysteine and phenylalanine included. Only the CDR3 DNA is retained, 39 bases long and in frame from the first base. As encoded in the germline V gene, CDR1 is SGHTA while CDR2 is FQGNSA. Cut back by 0 bases and 3 bases, the V and J ends lie 4 bases apart. The paper's findings and limits, for the study overall: Compared with coincidental sharing between unrelated individuals, an excess of low generation-probability sequences was observed among out-of-frame TCR alpha sequences shared between twins. Recombination models systematically underestimated out-of-frame TCR alpha sharing in monozygotic twins but agreed with sharing between unrelated individuals. A weaker excess of twin sharing was found in beta out-of-frame sequences because the signal-to-noise ratio was lowered by fewer shared sequences. Fewer insertions were carried by abundant cord blood beta clonotypes, a similar but weaker trend appeared in young adult naive repertoires, and no such trend appeared in memory repertoires. Conclusions relied on cross-sectional statistical analysis, since the same donors could not be followed over many years. Invariant T cells such as MAIT and iNKT could partly confound zero-insertion analyses, though diverse VJ usage argued against this for most clonotypes.

This sample was also put to use in a study of yellow fever vaccine responses in identical twins. Per the second study: The authors reported that the T cell response to vaccination in identical twins appeared partly convergent and partly personalized. In identical twins, the study followed T cell clones that responded to the vaccine with precision.

Sequenced material: memory (CD45RO+) T cells sorted from blood. This specimen's cell subset or site label, interpreted: CD45RO+ enriched T cells. The receptor comes from a woman between 18 and 30 years old in good health. The sequence links TRBV7-2 to TRBJ2-3; a confident D gene designation cannot be given. The CDR3 in this case is CASSLAETDTQYF. The nucleotide sequence is TGTGCCAGCAGCTTAGCCGAAACAGATACGCAGTATTTT.